This TCR beta chain was profiled in a study of blood T cell repertoires in COVID-19. Clones were read by immunoSEQ multiplex PCR, and TCRdb kept only the in-frame ones, dropping some. This sample has 150,000 to 250,000 clones, with around 87% found just once. Unmatched junction bases numbered 3, after V lost 8 bases and J lost 6 bases. Germline-derived CDR1 and CDR2 are SEHNR and FQNEAQ (reference sequence). The CDR3 is 12 residues long. The genes are TRBV7-9 and TRBJ1-1, with TRBD1 identical over 10 bases. The specimen sequenced was PBMCs or T cells enriched from blood (not recorded which). This TCR was sampled from a woman between 25 and 40 years old who had recovered from COVID-19. CDR3 nucleotides: TGTGCCAGCCGACAGGGGGCTTCTGAAGCTTTCTTT. Translated, it gives CASRQGASEAFF.